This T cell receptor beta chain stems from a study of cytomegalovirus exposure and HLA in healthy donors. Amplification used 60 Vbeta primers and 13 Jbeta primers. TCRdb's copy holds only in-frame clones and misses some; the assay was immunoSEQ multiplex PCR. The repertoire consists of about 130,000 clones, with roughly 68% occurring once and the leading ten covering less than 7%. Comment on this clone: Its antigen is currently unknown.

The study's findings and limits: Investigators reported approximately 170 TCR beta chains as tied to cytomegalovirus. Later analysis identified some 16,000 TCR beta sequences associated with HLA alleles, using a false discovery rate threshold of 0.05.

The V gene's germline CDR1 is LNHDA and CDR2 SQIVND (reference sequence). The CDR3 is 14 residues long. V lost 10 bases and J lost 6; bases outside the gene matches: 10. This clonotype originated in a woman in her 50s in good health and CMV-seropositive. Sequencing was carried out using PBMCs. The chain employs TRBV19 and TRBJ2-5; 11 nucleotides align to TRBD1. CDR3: CATSGTGGSKTQYF. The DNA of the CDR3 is TGTGCCACATCCGGGACAGGGGGGTCGAAGACCCAGTACTTC.